These 5 T cell receptor beta chains were sequenced from one sample in a study of shared clonotypes between healthy human individuals. Sequencing used immunoSEQ multiplex PCR; TCRdb keeps in-frame clones, though not all of them. Of 2.3 million or so clones listed, over 85% are singletons. Sequenced material: naive CD4+ T cells from PBMCs. Subset meaning: CD45RA+ positively selected. Source of these receptors: a man between 18 and 35 years old in good health. Some clones in this sample may be carry-over from other donors' samples.

Comments on this clone: Different DNA sequences within this sample yield the same CDR3. The chain employs TRBV5-6 and TRBJ1-3, with D maybe TRBD1 (5 bases). The V end was cut by 4 bases, the J end by 0 bases, with 8 bases between. The CDR3 has 14 residues. Germline CDR1 is SGHDT and CDR2 is YYEEEE. CDR3 sequence: CASSDSSSGNTIYF. In nucleotides, the CDR3 is TGTGCCAGCAGCGACAGTTCCTCTGGAAACACCATATATTTT.

Only a few counts were recorded for this clone. The chain carries TRBV2 and TRBJ1-4; 8 nucleotides match TRBD1. Germline values: CDR1 SNHLY, CDR2 FYNNEI. The CDR3 runs to 12 residues. J gave up 10 bases and V 6 bases, and 4 bases lay outside the gene matches. The CDR3 reads CASRDRERKLFF. The CDR3 region has the DNA TGTGCCAGCAGGGACAGGGAGAGAAAACTGTTTTTT.

The table lists this clone with a count of one. The rearrangement links TRBV6-4 to TRBJ1-2; 8 nucleotides match TRBD1. V lost 6 bases, J lost 2 bases, and 20 bases stayed unmatched. There are 19 residues in the CDR3. The V gene's germline CDR1 is MRHNA and CDR2 SNTAGT. CDR3 protein: CASSPTPGQGVGVNYGYTF. In nucleotides, the CDR3 is TGTGCCAGCAGCCCTACTCCCGGACAGGGCGTGGGGGTCAACTATGGCTACACCTTC.

The V call is TRBV4-1, the J call TRBJ1-1, with D maybe TRBD1 (5 bases). The CDR3 is 16 residues long. CDR1 and CDR2 from the germline V gene are MGHRA and YSYEKL. The V end lost 4 bases, the J end lost 0 bases, and 15 bases lay between the germline ends. The CDR3 DNA is TGCGCCAGCAGCCTTACTACCCAGACAGTGAACACTGAAGCTTTCTTT. It is translated as CASSLTTQTVNTEAFF.

The J gene is TRBJ1-2, the V gene TRBV5-1; 7 bases match TRBD1. With 0 bases clipped from V and 4 bases from J, the junction kept 6 bases outside the gene matches. This CDR3 has 15 amino acids. Per germline, CDR1 SGHRS and CDR2 YFSETQ. Here the CDR3 DNA reads TGCGCCAGCAGCTTGGCCAGCGGACAGGCCTATGGCTACACCTTC. Its translation is CASSLASGQAYGYTF. The full variable domain, in which reference TRBV5-1 and TRBJ1-2 provide the parts outside the CDR3, is KAGVTQTPRYLIKTRGQQVTLSCSPISGHRSVSWYQQTPGQGLQFLFEYFSETQRNKGNFPGRFSGRQFSNSRSEMNVSTLELGDSALYLCASSLASGQAYGYTFGSGTRLTVV.